This T cell receptor (beta chain) stems from a study of long-term antiretroviral therapy in people with HIV. Version v3.0 of the immunoSEQ assay was performed at survey level. The table came from immunoSEQ multiplex PCR; TCRdb's copy has only in-frame clones and leaves some out. The data hold some 28,000 clones, with more than 90% observed a single time. Comment on this clone: Its specificity is not known.

Findings of the study overall: Clones with expansion before ART led the repertoire at all time points. Drawn between the mid-2000s and the late 2010s, the blood was possibly obtained under older ART regimens.

CDR3 size: 14 residues. J was trimmed by 5 bases and V by 8 bases; bases with no gene match: 7. CDR1 is MNHNS and CDR2 is SASEGT in the germline V gene. This sequence was found in a man between 25 and 39 years old with HIV. This chain connects TRBV6-1 to TRBJ2-2; TRBD2 matches at 8 bases. The sample in question was unsorted PBMCs, obtained 6.3 years after starting antiretroviral therapy. This chain's CDR3 is CASGGGGRTGELFF. As DNA, the CDR3 is TGTGCCAGCGGCGGCGGGGGGCGGACCGGGGAGCTGTTTTTT.